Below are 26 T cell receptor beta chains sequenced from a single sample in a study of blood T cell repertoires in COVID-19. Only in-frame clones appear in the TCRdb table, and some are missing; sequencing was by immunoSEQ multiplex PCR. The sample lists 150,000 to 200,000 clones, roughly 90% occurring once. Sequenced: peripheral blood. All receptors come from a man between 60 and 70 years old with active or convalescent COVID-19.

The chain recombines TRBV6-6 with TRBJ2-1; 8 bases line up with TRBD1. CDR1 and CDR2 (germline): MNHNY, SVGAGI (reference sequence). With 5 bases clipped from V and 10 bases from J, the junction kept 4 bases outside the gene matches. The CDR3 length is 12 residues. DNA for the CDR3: TGTGCCAGCAGTAACAGGGGGTGGGAGCAGTTCTTC. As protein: CASSNRGWEQFF.

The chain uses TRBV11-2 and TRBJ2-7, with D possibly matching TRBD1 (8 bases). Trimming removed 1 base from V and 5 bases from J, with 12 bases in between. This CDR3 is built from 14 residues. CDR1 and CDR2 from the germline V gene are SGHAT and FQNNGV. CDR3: CASSLGTGRDEQYF. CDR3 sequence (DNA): TGTGCCAGCAGCTTAGGGACAGGGAGGGACGAGCAGTACTTC.

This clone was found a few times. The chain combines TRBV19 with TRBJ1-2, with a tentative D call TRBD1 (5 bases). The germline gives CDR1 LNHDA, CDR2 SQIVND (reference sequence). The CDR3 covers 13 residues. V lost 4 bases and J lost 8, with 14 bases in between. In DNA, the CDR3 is TGTGCCAGTAGTACCCCCCTCGACAGAGGCTACACCTTC. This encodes CASSTPLDRGYTF.

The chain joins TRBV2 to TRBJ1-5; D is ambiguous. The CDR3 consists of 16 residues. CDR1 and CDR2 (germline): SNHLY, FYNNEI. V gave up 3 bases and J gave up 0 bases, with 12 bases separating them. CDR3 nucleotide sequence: TGTGCCAGCAGTGACGTGGCAGGCTATAGCAATCAGCCCCAGCATTTT. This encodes CASSDVAGYSNQPQHF.

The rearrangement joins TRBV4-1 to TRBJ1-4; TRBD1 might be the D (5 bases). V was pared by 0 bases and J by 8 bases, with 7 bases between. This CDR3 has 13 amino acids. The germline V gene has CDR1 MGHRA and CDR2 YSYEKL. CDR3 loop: CASSQDPGEKLFF. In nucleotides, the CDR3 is TGCGCCAGCAGCCAAGATCCAGGGGAAAAACTGTTTTTT.

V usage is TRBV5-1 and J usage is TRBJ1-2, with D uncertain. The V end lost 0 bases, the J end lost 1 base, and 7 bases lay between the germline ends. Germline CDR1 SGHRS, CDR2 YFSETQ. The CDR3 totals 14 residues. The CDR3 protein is CASSLDTLNYGYTF. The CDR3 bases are TGCGCCAGCAGCTTGGACACCCTTAACTATGGCTACACCTTC.

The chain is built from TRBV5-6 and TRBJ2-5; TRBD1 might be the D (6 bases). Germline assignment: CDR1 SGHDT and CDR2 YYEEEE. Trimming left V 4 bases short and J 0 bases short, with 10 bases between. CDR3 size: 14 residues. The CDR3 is CASSPDRHQETQYF. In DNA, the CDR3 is TGTGCCAGCAGCCCGGACAGACACCAAGAGACCCAGTACTTC.

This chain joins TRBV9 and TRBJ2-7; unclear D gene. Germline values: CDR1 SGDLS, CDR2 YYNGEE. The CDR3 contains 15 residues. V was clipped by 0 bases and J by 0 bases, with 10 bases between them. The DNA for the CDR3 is TGTGCCAGCAGCGTAGAAGCGTTGGGCTCCTACGAGCAGTACTTC. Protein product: CASSVEALGSYEQYF.

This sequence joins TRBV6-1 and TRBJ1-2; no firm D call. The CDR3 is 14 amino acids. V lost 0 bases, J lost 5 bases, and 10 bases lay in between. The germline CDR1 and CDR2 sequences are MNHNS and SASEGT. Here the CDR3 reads CASSEARIGYGYTF. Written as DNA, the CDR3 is TGTGCCAGCAGTGAAGCTCGAATCGGTTATGGCTACACCTTC.

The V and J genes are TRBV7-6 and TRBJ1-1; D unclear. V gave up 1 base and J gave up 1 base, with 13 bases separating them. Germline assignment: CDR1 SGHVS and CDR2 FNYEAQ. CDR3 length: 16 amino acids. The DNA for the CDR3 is TGTGCCAGCAGCTTAGGGTTTGGAGGCTCGAACACTGAAGCTTTCTTT. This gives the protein CASSLGFGGSNTEAFF.

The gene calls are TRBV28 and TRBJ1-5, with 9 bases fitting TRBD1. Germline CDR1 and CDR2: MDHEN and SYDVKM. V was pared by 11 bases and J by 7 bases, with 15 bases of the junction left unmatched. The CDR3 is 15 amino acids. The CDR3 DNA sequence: TGTGCCGGGAAAGAAGGGACAGGGTATGAGCAGCCCCAGCATTTT. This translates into CAGKEGTGYEQPQHF.

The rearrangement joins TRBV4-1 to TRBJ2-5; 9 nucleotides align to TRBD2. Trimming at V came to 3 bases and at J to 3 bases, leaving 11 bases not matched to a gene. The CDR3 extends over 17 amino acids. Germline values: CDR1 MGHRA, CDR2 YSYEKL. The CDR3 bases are TGCGCCAGCAGCCAGTGGGTAGCGGGGGCCGAAAAAGAGACCCAGTACTTC. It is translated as CASSQWVAGAEKETQYF.

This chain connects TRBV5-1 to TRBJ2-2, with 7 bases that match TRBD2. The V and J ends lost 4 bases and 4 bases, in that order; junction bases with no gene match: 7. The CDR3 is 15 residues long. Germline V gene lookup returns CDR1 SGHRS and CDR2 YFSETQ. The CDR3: CASSDRTRSTGELFF. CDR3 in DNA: TGCGCCAGCAGCGACCGGACTAGGAGCACCGGGGAGCTGTTTTTT.

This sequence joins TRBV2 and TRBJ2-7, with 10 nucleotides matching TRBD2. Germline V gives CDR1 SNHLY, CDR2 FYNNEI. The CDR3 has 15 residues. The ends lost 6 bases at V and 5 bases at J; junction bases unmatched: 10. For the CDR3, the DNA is TGTGCCAGCAGCACAGCGGGGGGGCTTTCGAACGAGCAGTACTTC. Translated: CASSTAGGLSNEQYF.

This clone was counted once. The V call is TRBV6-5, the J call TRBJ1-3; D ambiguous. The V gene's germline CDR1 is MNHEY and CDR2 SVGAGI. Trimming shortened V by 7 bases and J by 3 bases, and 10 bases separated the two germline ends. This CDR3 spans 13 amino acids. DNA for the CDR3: TGTGCCAGCAACATAAGGAGTGGAAACACCATATATTTT. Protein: CASNIRSGNTIYF.

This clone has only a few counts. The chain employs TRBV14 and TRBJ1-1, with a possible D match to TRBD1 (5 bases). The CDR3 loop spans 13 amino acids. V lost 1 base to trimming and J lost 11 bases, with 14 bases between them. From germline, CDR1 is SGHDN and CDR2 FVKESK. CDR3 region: CASSQGQGGDAFF. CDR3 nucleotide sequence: TGTGCCAGCAGCCAAGGTCAGGGAGGGGATGCTTTCTTT.

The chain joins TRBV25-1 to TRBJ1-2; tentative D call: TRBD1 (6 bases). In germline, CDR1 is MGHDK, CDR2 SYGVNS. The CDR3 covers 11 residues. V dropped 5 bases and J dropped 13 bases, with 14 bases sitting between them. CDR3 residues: CASSRGTLFTF. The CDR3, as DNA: TGTGCCAGCAGTAGGGGGACACTCTTCACCTTC.

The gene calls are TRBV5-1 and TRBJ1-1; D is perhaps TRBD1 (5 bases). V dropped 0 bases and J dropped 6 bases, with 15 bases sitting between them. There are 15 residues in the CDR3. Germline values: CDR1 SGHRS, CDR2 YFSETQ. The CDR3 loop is CASSLVQTGGSEAFF. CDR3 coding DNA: TGCGCCAGCAGCTTGGTGCAGACGGGGGGTTCTGAAGCTTTCTTT.

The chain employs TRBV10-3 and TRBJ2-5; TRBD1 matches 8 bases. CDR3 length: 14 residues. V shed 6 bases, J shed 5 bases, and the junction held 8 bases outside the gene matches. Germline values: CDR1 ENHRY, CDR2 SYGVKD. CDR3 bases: TGTGCCATCAGCCGTGGGACAGGCGGTGAGACCCAGTACTTC. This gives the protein CAISRGTGGETQYF.

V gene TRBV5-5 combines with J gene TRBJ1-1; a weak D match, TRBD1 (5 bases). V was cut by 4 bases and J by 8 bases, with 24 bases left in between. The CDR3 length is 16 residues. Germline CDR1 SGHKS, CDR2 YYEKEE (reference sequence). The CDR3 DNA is TGTGCCAGCAGCCCCTTGGGTCCGACAGAAAGAACGGAAGCTTTCTTT. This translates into CASSPLGPTERTEAFF.

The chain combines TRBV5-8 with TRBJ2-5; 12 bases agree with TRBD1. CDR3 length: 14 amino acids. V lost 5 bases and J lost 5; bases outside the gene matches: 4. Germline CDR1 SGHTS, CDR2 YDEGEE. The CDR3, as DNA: TGTGCCAGCAGTGGGACAGGGGGCAGCGAGACCCAGTACTTC. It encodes CASSGTGGSETQYF.

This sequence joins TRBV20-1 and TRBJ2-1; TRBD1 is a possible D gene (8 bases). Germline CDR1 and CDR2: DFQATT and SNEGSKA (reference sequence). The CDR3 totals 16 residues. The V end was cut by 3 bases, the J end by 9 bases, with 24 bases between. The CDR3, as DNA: TGCAGTGCTAGTAGGGCCACAGGGGGGGGTCCGGGTGAGCAGTTCTTC. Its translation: CSASRATGGGPGEQFF.

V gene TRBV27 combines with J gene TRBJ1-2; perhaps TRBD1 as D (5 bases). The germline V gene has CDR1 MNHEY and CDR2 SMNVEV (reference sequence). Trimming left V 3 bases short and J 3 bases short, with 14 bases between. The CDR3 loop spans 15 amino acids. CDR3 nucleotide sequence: TGTGCCAGCAGTTTGGTCGGGGGGGAAGACTATGGCTACACCTTC. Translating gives CASSLVGGEDYGYTF.

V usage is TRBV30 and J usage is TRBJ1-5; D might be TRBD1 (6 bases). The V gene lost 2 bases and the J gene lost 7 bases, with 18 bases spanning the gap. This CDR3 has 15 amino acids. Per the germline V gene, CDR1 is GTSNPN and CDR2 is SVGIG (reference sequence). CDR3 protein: CAWSLKGGGYQPQHF. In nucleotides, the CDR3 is TGTGCCTGGAGTCTTAAAGGGGGAGGGTACCAGCCCCAGCATTTT.

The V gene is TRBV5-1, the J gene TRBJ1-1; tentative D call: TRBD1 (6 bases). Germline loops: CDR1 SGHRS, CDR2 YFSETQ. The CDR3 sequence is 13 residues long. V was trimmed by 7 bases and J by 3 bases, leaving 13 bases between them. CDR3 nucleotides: TGCGCCAGCGGGGACACCGTACACACTGAAGCTTTCTTT. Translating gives CASGDTVHTEAFF.

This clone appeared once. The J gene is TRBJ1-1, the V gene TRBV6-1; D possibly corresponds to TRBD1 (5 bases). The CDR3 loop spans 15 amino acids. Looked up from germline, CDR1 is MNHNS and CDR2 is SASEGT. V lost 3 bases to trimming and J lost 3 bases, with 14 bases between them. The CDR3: CASSDGYAGYTEAFF. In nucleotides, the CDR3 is TGTGCCAGCAGTGACGGGTACGCAGGGTACACTGAAGCTTTCTTT.